Here is one T cell receptor beta chain with its context. As yet, its antigen is unknown. The V segment lost 3 bases and the J segment 5 bases; nucleotides outside the gene matches: 7. The CDR3 covers 16 residues. The V gene's germline CDR1 is SNHLY and CDR2 FYNNEI. Sequencing used immunoSEQ multiplex PCR; TCRdb keeps in-frame clones, though not all of them. In the table there are 12,000 or so clones, 84% of which are singletons. This entry comes from a study of tumor-infiltrating lymphocytes in localized non-small cell lung cancer. Study-wide background: Tumor tissue and non-adjacent uninvolved lung came from each patient. The study's findings and limits: Compared with uninvolved lung, tumors showed higher T cell infiltration by TCRbeta sequencing. Tumor T-cell fraction was not associated with recurrence-free survival. Not all patients were TCR sequenced, owing to tissue quantity.

The sample was lung tumor tissue. The receptor was derived from a human donor with non-small cell lung cancer. The chain links TRBV2 to TRBJ2-5, with 12 bases that match TRBD1. The CDR3 nucleotides are TGTGCCAGCAGTGACGGGACAGGGGGCCGATCGGAGACCCAGTACTTC. Protein: CASSDGTGGRSETQYF.